This TCR beta chain was documented in a study of CD8 T cells in ankylosing spondylitis. In TCRdb, the 5' RACE reads were re-called with MiXCR into one record per CDR3 protein. The profile shows about 190,000 distinct CDR3 sequences, around 13% of them singletons. The CDR3 totals 15 residues. Germline V gene lookup returns CDR1 DFQATT and CDR2 SNEGSKA (reference sequence). V lost 1 base, J lost 7 bases, and 9 bases stayed unmatched. Source material: blood, either unsorted or a sorted T cell fraction (not recorded which). The sequence was obtained from a female donor with ankylosing spondylitis or in good health (not recorded which). V usage is TRBV20-1 and J usage is TRBJ2-7; TRBD2 aligns across 11 bases. The CDR3: CSARAPSGRLEEQYF. CDR3 sequence (DNA): TGCAGTGCTAGAGCCCCTAGCGGGAGGCTGGAAGAGCAGTACTTC.